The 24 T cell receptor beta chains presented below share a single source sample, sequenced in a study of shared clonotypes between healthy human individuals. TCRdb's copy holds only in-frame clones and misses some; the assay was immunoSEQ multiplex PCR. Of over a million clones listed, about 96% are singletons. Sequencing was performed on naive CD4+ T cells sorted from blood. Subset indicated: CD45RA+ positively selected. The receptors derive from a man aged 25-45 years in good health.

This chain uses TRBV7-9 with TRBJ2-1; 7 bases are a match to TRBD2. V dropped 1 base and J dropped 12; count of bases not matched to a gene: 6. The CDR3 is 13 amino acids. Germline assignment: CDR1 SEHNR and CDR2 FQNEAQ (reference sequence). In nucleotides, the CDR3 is TGTGCCAGCAGCTTAGAAGGCGGGAGAGGGCAGTTCTTC. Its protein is CASSLEGGRGQFF.

CDR3 loop: CAISESYREAGELFF. The DNA for the CDR3 is TGTGCCATCAGTGAGTCCTACAGGGAAGCCGGGGAGCTGTTTTTT. The chain is built from TRBV10-3 and TRBJ2-2, with TRBD1 as a possible D gene (6 bases). V was cut by 0 bases and J by 6 bases, with 11 bases left in between. Germline CDR1 reads ENHRY; CDR2 reads SYGVKD. The CDR3 contains 15 residues.

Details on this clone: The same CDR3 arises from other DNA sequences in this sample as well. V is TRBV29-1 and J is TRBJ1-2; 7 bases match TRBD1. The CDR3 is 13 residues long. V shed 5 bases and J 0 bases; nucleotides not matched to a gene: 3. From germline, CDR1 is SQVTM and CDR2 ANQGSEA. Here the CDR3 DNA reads TGCAGCGTTAGAACAGGGGCTAACTATGGCTACACCTTC. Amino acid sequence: CSVRTGANYGYTF.

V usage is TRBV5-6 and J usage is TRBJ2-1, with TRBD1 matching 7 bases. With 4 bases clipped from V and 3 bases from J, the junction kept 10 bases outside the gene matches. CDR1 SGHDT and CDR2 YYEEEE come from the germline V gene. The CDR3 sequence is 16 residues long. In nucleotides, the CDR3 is TGTGCCAGCAGCCTCCGACAGGGAGTGGGCTACAATGAGCAGTTCTTC. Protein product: CASSLRQGVGYNEQFF.

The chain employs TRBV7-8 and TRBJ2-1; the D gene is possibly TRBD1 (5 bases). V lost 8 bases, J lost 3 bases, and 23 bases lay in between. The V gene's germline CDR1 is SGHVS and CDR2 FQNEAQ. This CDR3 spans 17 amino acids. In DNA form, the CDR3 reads TGTGCCAGCGTTTCAGAAGGGGCCTCTCTCATCTACAATGAGCAGTTCTTC. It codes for CASVSEGASLIYNEQFF.

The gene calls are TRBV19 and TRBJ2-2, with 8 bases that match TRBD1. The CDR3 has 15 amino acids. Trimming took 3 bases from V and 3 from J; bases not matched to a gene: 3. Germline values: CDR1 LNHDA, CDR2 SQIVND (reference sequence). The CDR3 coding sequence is TGTGCCAGTAGTATTCTGGACAGGGACACCGGGGAGCTGTTTTTT. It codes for CASSILDRDTGELFF.

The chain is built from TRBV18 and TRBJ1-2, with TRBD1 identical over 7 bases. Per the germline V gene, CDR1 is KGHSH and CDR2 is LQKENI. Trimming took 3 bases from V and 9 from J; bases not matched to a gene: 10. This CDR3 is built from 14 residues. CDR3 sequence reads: CASSPGQPIGSYTF. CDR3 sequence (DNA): TGTGCCAGCTCACCGGGACAGCCGATCGGGAGCTACACCTTC.

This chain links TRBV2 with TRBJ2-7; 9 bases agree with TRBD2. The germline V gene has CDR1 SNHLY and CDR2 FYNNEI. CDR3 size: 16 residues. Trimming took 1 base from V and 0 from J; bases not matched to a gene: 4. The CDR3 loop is CASSEEPGLASYEQYF. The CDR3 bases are TGTGCCAGCAGTGAAGAACCGGGACTAGCCTCCTACGAGCAGTACTTC. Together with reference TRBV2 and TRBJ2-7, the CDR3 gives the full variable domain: EPEVTQTPSHQVTQMGQEVILRCVPISNHLYFYWYRQILGQKVEFLVSFYNNEISEKSEIFDDQFSVERPDGSNFTLKIRSTKLEDSAMYFCASSEEPGLASYEQYFGPGTRLTVT.

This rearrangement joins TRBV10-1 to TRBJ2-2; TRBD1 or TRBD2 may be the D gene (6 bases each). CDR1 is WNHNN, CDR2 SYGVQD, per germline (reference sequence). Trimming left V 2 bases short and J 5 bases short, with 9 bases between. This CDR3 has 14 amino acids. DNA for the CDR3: TGCGCCAGCAGTGAGGGGGGGCAAACCGGGGAGCTGTTTTTT. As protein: CASSEGGQTGELFF.

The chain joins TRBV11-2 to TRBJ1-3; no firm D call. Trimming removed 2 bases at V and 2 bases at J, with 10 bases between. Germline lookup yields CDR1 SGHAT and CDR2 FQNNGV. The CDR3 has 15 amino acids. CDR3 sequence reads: CASSLKTSPGNTIYF. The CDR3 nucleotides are TGTGCCAGCAGCTTAAAGACTTCCCCTGGAAACACCATATATTTT.

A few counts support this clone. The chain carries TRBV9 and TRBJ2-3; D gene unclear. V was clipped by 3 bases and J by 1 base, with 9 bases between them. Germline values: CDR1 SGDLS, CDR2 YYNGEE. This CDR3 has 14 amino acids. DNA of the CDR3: TGTGCCAGCAGCGAAGCGTCCCGCACAGATACGCAGTATTTT. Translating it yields CASSEASRTDTQYF.

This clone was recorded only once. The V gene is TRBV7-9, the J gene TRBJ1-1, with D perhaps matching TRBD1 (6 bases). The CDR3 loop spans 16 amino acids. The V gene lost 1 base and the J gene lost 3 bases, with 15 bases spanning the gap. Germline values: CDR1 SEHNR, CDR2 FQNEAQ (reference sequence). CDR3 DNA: TGTGCCAGCAGCTTAGGAGCCTCCCGGGGGCACACTGAAGCTTTCTTT. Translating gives CASSLGASRGHTEAFF.

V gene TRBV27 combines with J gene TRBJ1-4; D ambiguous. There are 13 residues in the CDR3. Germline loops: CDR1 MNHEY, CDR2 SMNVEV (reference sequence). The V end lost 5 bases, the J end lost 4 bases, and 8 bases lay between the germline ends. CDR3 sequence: CASSRSNNEKLFF. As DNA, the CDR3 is TGTGCCAGCAGTAGAAGTAATAATGAAAAACTGTTTTTT.

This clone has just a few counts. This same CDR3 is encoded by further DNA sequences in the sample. CDR3 in amino acids: CASSFFTGELFF. As DNA, the CDR3 is TGCGCCAGCAGCTTCTTCACCGGGGAGCTGTTTTTT. The chain joins TRBV5-1 to TRBJ2-2, with D uncertain. CDR1 is SGHRS, CDR2 YFSETQ, per germline. The CDR3 totals 12 residues. The germline V and J ends were trimmed by 2 bases and 4 bases, with 3 bases remaining between them.

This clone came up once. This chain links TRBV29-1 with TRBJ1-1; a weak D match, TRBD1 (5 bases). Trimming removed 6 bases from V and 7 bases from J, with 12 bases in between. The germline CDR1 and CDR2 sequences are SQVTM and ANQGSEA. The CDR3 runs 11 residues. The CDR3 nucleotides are TGCAGCGTCCGGGACCCTCGTGAAGCTTTCTTT. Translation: CSVRDPREAFF.

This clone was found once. CDR3 protein: CASRDSRRVEAFF. The CDR3 coding sequence is TGTGCCAGCAGGGACAGCCGTAGGGTTGAAGCTTTCTTT. This chain joins TRBV28 and TRBJ1-1; D perhaps matches TRBD1 (6 bases). CDR1 is MDHEN, CDR2 SYDVKM, per germline. The CDR3 is 13 residues long. Trimming stripped 6 bases from V and 7 bases from J, with 15 bases between.

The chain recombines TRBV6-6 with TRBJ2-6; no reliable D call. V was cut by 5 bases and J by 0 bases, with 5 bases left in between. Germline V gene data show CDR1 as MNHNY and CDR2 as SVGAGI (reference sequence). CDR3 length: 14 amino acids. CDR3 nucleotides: TGTGCCAGCAGTGTTACCTCTGGGGCCAACGTCCTGACTTTC. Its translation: CASSVTSGANVLTF.

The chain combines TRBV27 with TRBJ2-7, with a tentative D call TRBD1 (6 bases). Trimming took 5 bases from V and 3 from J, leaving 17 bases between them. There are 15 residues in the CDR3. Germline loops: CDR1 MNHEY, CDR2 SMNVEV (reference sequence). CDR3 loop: CASSTQLQGSYEQYF. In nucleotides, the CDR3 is TGTGCCAGCAGTACGCAATTACAGGGAAGCTACGAGCAGTACTTC.

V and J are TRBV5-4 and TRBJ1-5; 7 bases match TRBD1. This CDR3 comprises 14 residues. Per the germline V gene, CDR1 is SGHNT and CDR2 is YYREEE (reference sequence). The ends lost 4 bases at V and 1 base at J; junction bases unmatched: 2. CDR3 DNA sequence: TGTGCCAGCAGCCGACAGGGAAGCAATCAGCCCCAGCATTTT. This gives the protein CASSRQGSNQPQHF.

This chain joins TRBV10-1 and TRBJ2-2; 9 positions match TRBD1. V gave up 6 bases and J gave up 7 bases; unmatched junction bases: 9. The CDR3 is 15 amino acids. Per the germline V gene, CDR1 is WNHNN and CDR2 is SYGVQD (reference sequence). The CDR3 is CASSPGTGFIGELFF. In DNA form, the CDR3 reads TGCGCCAGCAGCCCCGGGACAGGGTTTATCGGGGAGCTGTTTTTT.

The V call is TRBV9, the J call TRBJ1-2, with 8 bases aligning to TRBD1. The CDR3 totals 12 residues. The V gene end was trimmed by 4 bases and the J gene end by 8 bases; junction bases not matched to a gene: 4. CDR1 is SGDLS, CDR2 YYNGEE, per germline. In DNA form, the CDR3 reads TGTGCCAGCAGCACAGGGGGTGTCGGCTACACCTTC. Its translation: CASSTGGVGYTF.

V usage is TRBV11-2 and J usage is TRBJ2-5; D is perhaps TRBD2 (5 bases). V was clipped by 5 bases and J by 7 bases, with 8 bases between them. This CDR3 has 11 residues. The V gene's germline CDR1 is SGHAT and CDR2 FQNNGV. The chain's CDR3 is CASSTSRTQYF. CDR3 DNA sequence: TGTGCCAGCAGCACTAGTCGGACCCAGTACTTC.

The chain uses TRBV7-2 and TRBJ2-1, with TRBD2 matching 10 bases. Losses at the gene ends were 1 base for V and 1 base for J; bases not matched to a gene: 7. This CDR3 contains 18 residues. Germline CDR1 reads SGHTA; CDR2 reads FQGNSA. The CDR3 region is CASSLVPSGSLSYNEQFF. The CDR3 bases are TGTGCCAGCAGCTTAGTCCCTAGCGGGAGTTTATCCTACAATGAGCAGTTCTTC.

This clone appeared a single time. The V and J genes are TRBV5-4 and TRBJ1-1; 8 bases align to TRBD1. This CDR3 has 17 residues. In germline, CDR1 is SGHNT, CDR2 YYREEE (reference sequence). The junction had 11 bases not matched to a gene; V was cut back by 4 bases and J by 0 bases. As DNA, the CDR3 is TGTGCCAGCAGCCCTAGGACAGGGCTTGCTATGAACACTGAAGCTTTCTTT. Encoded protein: CASSPRTGLAMNTEAFF.